This is a list of T cell receptor beta chains from one sample in a study of control samples from healthy donors and cancer patients. The assay was immunoSEQ multiplex PCR, and TCRdb's table has in-frame clones only and misses some. Here the sample spans 390,000 or so clones, about nine tenths being singletons. The sequencing sample was made of PBMCs. These TCRs come from a man aged 35 to 55 with head and neck cancer. The CDR3 runs from the conserved cysteine through the conserved F or W. The D gene is left open where the match is weak. The size of a clone is reported for some rows only, either as once, few or many, or as a class for expanded clones.

>TRBV2|.|.|TRBJ2-5
CASSESRETQYF
TGTGCCAGCAGTGAGAGCCGGGAGACCCAGTACTTC
>TRBV7-2|.|.|TRBJ2-2
CASSFPTFTGELFF
TGTGCCAGCAGCTTTCCTACTTTCACCGGGGAGCTGTTTTTT
>TRBV28|.|.|TRBJ2-3
CASSSRQEDTQYF
TGTGCCAGCAGTTCTCGACAGGAAGATACGCAGTATTTT
>TRBV9|.|TRBD2|TRBJ2-3
CASSRGGASTDTQYF
TGTGCCAGCAGCCGCGGGGGGGCGAGCACAGATACGCAGTATTTT
>TRBV19|.|.|TRBJ1-1
CASSTETGLNTEAFF
TGTGCCAGTAGTACCGAGACAGGTTTGAACACTGAAGCTTTCTTT
>TRBV28|.|.|TRBJ1-1
CASLKGVLTEAFF
TGTGCCAGCTTAAAGGGAGTTTTGACTGAAGCTTTCTTT
>TRBV12-3/TRBV12-4|once|.|TRBJ1-1
CASSLERGTEAFF
TGTGCCAGCAGTTTAGAAAGGGGGACTGAAGCTTTCTTT
>TRBV6-6|.|.|TRBJ1-1
CASSYRVGDTEAFF
TGTGCCAGCAGTTACCGGGTAGGGGACACTGAAGCTTTCTTT
>TRBV27|.|TRBD2|TRBJ2-7
CASSTSGGGEQYF
TGTGCCAGCAGTACCTCGGGGGGGGGCGAGCAGTACTTC
>TRBV6-2/TRBV6-3|.|.|TRBJ2-3
CASSFGTARGPDTQYF
TGTGCCAGCAGTTTCGGGACCGCCCGGGGTCCAGATACGCAGTATTTT
>TRBV6-5|.|TRBD1|TRBJ2-3
CASSSDRGRRDTQYF
TGTGCCAGCAGTTCTGACAGGGGGCGAAGGGATACGCAGTATTTT
>TRBV7-3|.|.|TRBJ1-1
CASSRGVNTEAFF
TGTGCCAGCAGCCGCGGGGTGAACACTGAAGCTTTCTTT
>TRBV19|once|.|TRBJ2-5
CASSTGTKETQYF
TGTGCCAGTAGTACCGGGACAAAAGAGACCCAGTACTTC
>TRBV25-1|.|.|TRBJ1-6
CASSVGSSNSPLHF
TGTGCCAGCAGTGTAGGCTCCTCCAATTCACCCCTCCACTTT
>TRBV6-5|.|.|TRBJ2-6
CASRAFSGANVLTF
TGTGCCAGCAGAGCATTCTCTGGGGCCAACGTCCTGACTTTC
>TRBV7-9|.|.|TRBJ2-7
CASSFLYGSYEQYF
TGTGCCAGCAGCTTTCTTTATGGGAGCTACGAGCAGTACTTC
>TRBV20-1|.|TRBD1|TRBJ1-1
CSASPGGWEAFF
TGCAGTGCTAGTCCAGGGGGCTGGGAAGCTTTCTTT
>TRBV19|.|TRBD1|TRBJ1-4
CASSIDRGSGKLFF
TGTGCCAGTAGTATTGACAGGGGGTCAGGAAAACTGTTTTTT
>TRBV6-5|.|.|TRBJ2-5
CASSWQGPETQYF
TGTGCCAGCAGTTGGCAGGGTCCGGAGACCCAGTACTTC
>TRBV5-4|few|TRBD2|TRBJ2-2
CASSLARGGVGELFF
TGTGCCAGCAGCTTGGCCCGGGGGGGCGTCGGGGAGCTGTTTTTT
>TRBV18|once|TRBD1|TRBJ1-5
CASSPPPGQGVNQPQHF
TGTGCCAGCTCACCACCGCCGGGACAGGGGGTAAATCAGCCCCAGCATTTT
>TRBV28|.|.|TRBJ1-5
CASSLFADGGYSNQPQHF
TGTGCCAGCAGTTTATTTGCGGACGGGGGATATAGCAATCAGCCCCAGCATTTT
>TRBV30|.|.|TRBJ1-5
CAWSVGGPDQPQHF
TGTGCCTGGAGTGTTGGGGGACCAGATCAGCCCCAGCATTTT
>TRBV7-9|.|.|TRBJ1-4
CASSRERAGEKLFF
TGTGCCAGCAGCCGCGAGCGGGCAGGGGAAAAACTGTTTTTT
>TRBV30|.|.|TRBJ2-3
CACRRSTDTQYF
TGTGCCTGCCGGCGTAGCACAGATACGCAGTATTTT
>TRBV30|.|.|TRBJ2-7
CAWSTGTYEQYF
TGTGCCTGGAGTACGGGGACGTACGAGCAGTACTTC
>TRBV28|.|TRBD1|TRBJ2-7
CASSFMFGQGSYEQYF
TGTGCCAGCAGTTTTATGTTTGGACAGGGCTCCTACGAGCAGTACTTC
>TRBV6-2/TRBV6-3|.|TRBD1|TRBJ1-4
CASSSPGQGAPEKLFF
TGTGCCAGCAGTTCCCCGGGACAGGGGGCGCCTGAAAAACTGTTTTTT
>TRBV7-2|few|.|TRBJ1-1
CASSLRQGWVGEAFF
TGTGCCAGCAGCTTACGTCAGGGCTGGGTAGGTGAAGCTTTCTTT
>TRBV28|.|.|TRBJ1-5
CASRLGSSWGNQPQHF
TGTGCCAGCAGGCTTGGATCCTCGTGGGGCAATCAGCCCCAGCATTTT
>TRBV12-3/TRBV12-4|.|.|TRBJ1-6
CASTLDGDSPLHF
TGTGCCAGCACCTTAGATGGGGATTCACCCCTCCACTTT
>TRBV14|.|TRBD1|TRBJ2-5
CASSLETGGFETQYF
TGTGCCAGCAGCCTCGAGACAGGGGGCTTTGAGACCCAGTACTTC
>TRBV9|.|.|TRBJ1-2
CASSRGDPMTYGYTF
TGTGCCAGCAGCAGAGGGGACCCCATGACCTATGGCTACACCTTC
>TRBV3-1/TRBV3-2|.|.|TRBJ2-1
CASSSIPRGNEQFF
TGTGCCAGCAGCTCTATCCCCAGGGGAAATGAGCAGTTCTTC
>TRBV11-2|.|.|TRBJ2-1
CASSLNRVDNEQFF
TGTGCCAGCAGCTTGAACAGGGTTGACAATGAGCAGTTCTTC
>TRBV14|.|TRBD1|TRBJ2-1
CAGSQLRQGAFENEQFF
TGTGCCGGCAGCCAATTACGACAGGGGGCGTTTGAAAATGAGCAGTTCTTC
>TRBV11-3|.|TRBD1|TRBJ1-1
CASSFGQDTEAFF
TGTGCCAGCAGCTTCGGACAGGACACTGAAGCTTTCTTT
>TRBV11-2|once|TRBD1|TRBJ2-1
CASRRTGGFSYNEQFF
TGTGCCAGCAGGCGGACAGGGGGCTTCTCCTACAATGAGCAGTTCTTC
>TRBV18|once|.|TRBJ2-7
CASSPFGSYEQYF
TGTGCCAGCTCACCATTCGGCAGCTACGAGCAGTACTTC
>TRBV28|.|.|TRBJ2-4
CASSQTGGPSPAKNIQYF
TGTGCCAGCAGTCAAACCGGAGGGCCTTCCCCAGCCAAAAACATTCAGTACTTC
>TRBV9|.|.|TRBJ1-2
CASSTRGDGYTF
TGTGCCAGCAGTACTAGGGGGGACGGCTACACCTTC
>TRBV16|.|.|TRBJ2-5
CASSRGDGTIQETQYF
TGTGCCAGCAGCCGAGGGGACGGCACGATCCAAGAGACCCAGTACTTC
>TRBV28|.|TRBD1|TRBJ1-5
CASMRDRDSQPQHF
TGTGCCAGCATGCGCGACAGGGATTCTCAGCCCCAGCATTTT
>TRBV5-1|.|.|TRBJ2-5
CASSFSETQYF
TGCGCCAGCAGCTTTTCAGAGACCCAGTACTTC
>TRBV9|.|TRBD1|TRBJ1-5
CASSREQGGQPQHF
TGTGCCAGCAGCCGAGAACAGGGGGGTCAGCCCCAGCATTTT
>TRBV5-1|once|.|TRBJ1-3
CASSLIGGSGNTIYF
TGCGCCAGCAGCTTGATAGGGGGCTCTGGAAACACCATATATTTT